A single sample gave rise to the 9 T cell receptor beta chains below, sequenced in a study of T cell changes during pregnancy in multiple sclerosis. Repertoires were generated with immunoSEQ multiplex PCR, while TCRdb's copy carries only in-frame clones and drops some. This sample has 60,000 to 65,000 clones, with approximately 92% found just once. The sequencing here drew on peripheral blood, taken in the first trimester of pregnancy. These receptor sequences come from a female donor with multiple sclerosis, enrolled in a pregnancy study.

A single count supports this clone. The V and J genes are TRBV7-9 and TRBJ2-7; no clear D. This CDR3 has 16 residues. The V end was cut by 1 base, the J end by 1 base, with 14 bases between. From germline, CDR1 is SEHNR and CDR2 FQNEAQ (reference sequence). For the CDR3, the DNA is TGTGCCAGCAGCTTAGTTATTGGTATCGGGTCCTACGAGCAGTACTTC. This codes for CASSLVIGIGSYEQYF.

The J gene is TRBJ2-1, the V gene TRBV7-6, with 7 bases identical to TRBD1. Germline V gene sequence: CDR1 SGHVS, CDR2 FNYEAQ. Trimming cost V 1 base and J 0 bases; bases outside gene matches: 3. The CDR3 sequence is 16 residues long. The CDR3 sequence: CASSLGSGGSYNEQFF. The CDR3 nucleotides are TGTGCCAGCAGCTTAGGGTCAGGGGGCTCCTACAATGAGCAGTTCTTC. The complete variable domain, with remaining parts taken from reference TRBV7-6 and TRBJ2-1, reads GAGVSQSPRYKVTKRGQDVALRCDPISGHVSLYWYRQALGQGPEFLTYFNYEAQQDKSGLPNDRFSAERPEGSISTLTIQRTEQRDSAMYRCASSLGSGGSYNEQFFGPGTRLTVL.

This chain links TRBV19 with TRBJ2-2, with 10 nucleotides matching TRBD2. Germline V gene sequence: CDR1 LNHDA, CDR2 SQIVND (reference sequence). V was clipped by 6 bases and J by 5 bases; unmatched bases: 12. CDR3 length: 17 amino acids. This CDR3 reads CASSNRFWTSGTGELFF. Written as DNA, the CDR3 is TGTGCCAGTAGCAATAGATTTTGGACTAGCGGTACCGGGGAGCTGTTTTTT.

The rearrangement uses TRBV5-1 and TRBJ2-3; D perhaps matches TRBD1 (5 bases). Germline lookup yields CDR1 SGHRS and CDR2 YFSETQ. The V end lost 2 bases, the J end lost 1 base, and 11 bases lay between the germline ends. The CDR3 spans 15 residues. Here the CDR3 reads CASSFVGPGTDTQYF. The CDR3 coding sequence is TGCGCCAGCAGCTTCGTGGGGCCGGGCACAGATACGCAGTATTTT.

The V gene is TRBV21-1, the J gene TRBJ2-7; TRBD1, the table's D call, was not compared with the DNA. TRBV21-1 is a pseudogene. The CDR3 spans 15 residues. CDR3 coding DNA: TGTGCCAGCAGCAAGAGGGGGGGACAGGGTTACGAGCAGTACTTC. This translates into CASSKRGGQGYEQYF.

In DNA form, the CDR3 reads TGTGCCAGCAGTCTCCCGGGACTATCCTACGAGCAGTACTTC. Amino acids: CASSLPGLSYEQYF. The rearrangement uses TRBV25-1 and TRBJ2-7, with TRBD2 identical over 7 bases. Per germline, CDR1 MGHDK and CDR2 SYGVNS. The CDR3 is 14 residues long. After removal of 5 bases from V and 1 base from J, the junction contained 5 bases not matched to a gene.

V gene TRBV4-2 combines with J gene TRBJ2-5; 10 nucleotides align to TRBD2. From germline, CDR1 is LGHNA and CDR2 YNFKEQ. The trim removed 0 bases at V and 9 bases at J, leaving 7 bases unmatched. This CDR3 region has 15 residues. The CDR3 DNA is TGTGCCAGCAGCCAAGACGGCTCTAGCGGGGGTGCCCAGTACTTC. It specifies CASSQDGSSGGAQYF.

This chain uses TRBV25-1 with TRBJ2-7; 11 bases fit TRBD2. The V segment lost 3 bases and the J segment 6 bases; nucleotides outside the gene matches: 16. The CDR3 is 18 residues long. Germline values: CDR1 MGHDK, CDR2 SYGVNS. In DNA, the CDR3 is TGTGCCAGCAGTGACCCCGTGGTAGCGGGAGGGCCCGAGCGCGAGCAGTACTTC. It is translated as CASSDPVVAGGPEREQYF.

This clone was seen a few times. The rearrangement joins TRBV19 to TRBJ1-1; D is possibly TRBD1 (6 bases). V lost 7 bases and J lost 4, with 16 bases in between. This CDR3 is 14 amino acids long. The germline gives CDR1 LNHDA, CDR2 SQIVND (reference sequence). This CDR3 is CASNVAGVGTEAFF. CDR3 bases: TGTGCCAGTAACGTCGCAGGGGTCGGCACTGAAGCTTTCTTT.